These 14 T cell receptor beta chains were sequenced from one sample in a study of blood T cell repertoires in COVID-19. The table came from immunoSEQ multiplex PCR; TCRdb's copy has only in-frame clones and leaves some out. The profile shows fewer than 350,000 clones, 85% to 90% of them singletons. The sequenced sample was peripheral blood. These receptor sequences come from a woman aged 25-40 years with COVID-19, enrolled during active disease.

This rearrangement joins TRBV5-5 to TRBJ2-5, with D tentatively TRBD2 (6 bases). There are 15 residues in the CDR3. CDR1 and CDR2 (germline): SGHKS, YYEKEE (reference sequence). The V end was cut by 6 bases, the J end by 4 bases, with 19 bases between. This CDR3 reads CASTPGGRGRETQYF. The CDR3 DNA follows: TGTGCCAGCACCCCAGGCGGACGGGGGAGAGAGACCCAGTACTTC.

V usage is TRBV11-2 and J usage is TRBJ2-5; D is perhaps TRBD1 (5 bases). CDR1 is SGHAT, CDR2 FQNNGV, per germline. The V end was cut by 5 bases, the J end by 2 bases, with 15 bases between. This CDR3 contains 15 residues. CDR3 DNA: TGTGCCAGCAGCCTCGGACACGCCACTCAAGAGACCCAGTACTTC. This encodes CASSLGHATQETQYF.

The chain combines TRBV7-9 with TRBJ2-3; TRBD2 agrees at 9 bases. Germline V gene data show CDR1 as SEHNR and CDR2 as FQNEAQ (reference sequence). The V gene end was trimmed by 3 bases and the J gene end by 3 bases; junction bases not matched to a gene: 4. CDR3 length: 15 residues. CDR3 loop: CASSFLAGPTDTQYF. The CDR3 region has the DNA TGTGCCAGCAGCTTCCTAGCGGGGCCGACAGATACGCAGTATTTT.

V usage is TRBV28 and J usage is TRBJ2-7; 8 bases are a match to TRBD2. The CDR3 is 16 residues long. CDR1 MDHEN and CDR2 SYDVKM come from the germline V gene. The V and J ends lost 4 bases and 2 bases, in that order; junction bases with no gene match: 10. Written as DNA, the CDR3 is TGTGCCAGCAGTTCTCCGGGGGGGGCGAGGACCTACGAGCAGTACTTC. It codes for CASSSPGGARTYEQYF.

V is TRBV12-3 or TRBV12-4 and J is TRBJ2-3; TRBD1 is a possible D gene (6 bases). The CDR3 covers 11 residues. V gave up 5 bases and J gave up 6 bases, with 6 bases separating them. As DNA, the CDR3 is TGTGCCAGCAGTCAGGGGGATACGCAGTATTTT. This codes for CASSQGDTQYF.

The rearrangement uses TRBV7-5 and TRBJ2-7; the DNA was not used to check the table's D call, TRBD1. TRBV7-5 is a known pseudogene. The CDR3 covers 13 residues. CDR3 coding DNA: TGTGTCAGAGGGAAGGGGGCTGGGTACGAGCAGTACTTC. Amino acid sequence: CVRGKGAGYEQYF.

This chain joins TRBV12-3 or TRBV12-4 and TRBJ2-1; D unresolved. The CDR3 contains 13 residues. The V end lost 0 bases, the J end lost 9 bases, and 9 bases lay between the germline ends. CDR3 residues: CASSLALVLEQFF. For the CDR3, the DNA is TGTGCCAGCAGTTTAGCTCTAGTTCTTGAGCAGTTCTTC.

The sample holds many counts of this clone. The rearrangement links TRBV3-1 (or the pseudogene TRBV3-2) to TRBJ2-5; D unresolved. The CDR3 has 12 amino acids. Per the germline V gene, CDR1 is LGHDT and CDR2 is YNNKEL (reference sequence). Trimming took off 5 bases at V and 1 base at J, with 5 bases between the two ends. DNA for the CDR3: TGTGCCAGCAGCTTACTCCAAGAGACCCAGTACTTC. The encoded protein is CASSLLQETQYF.

V gene TRBV30 combines with J gene TRBJ2-1, with TRBD2 identical over 16 bases. After removal of 0 bases from V and 10 bases from J, the junction contained 3 bases not matched to a gene. The CDR3 extends over 15 amino acids. Looked up from germline, CDR1 is GTSNPN and CDR2 is SVGIG (reference sequence). The CDR3 nucleotides are TGTGCCTGGAGTGTAGGGACTAGCGGGGGGGAGGAGCAGTTCTTC. Translation: CAWSVGTSGGEEQFF.

This chain joins TRBV7-2 and TRBJ2-3; possibly TRBD2 for D (7 bases). The CDR3 extends over 16 amino acids. Germline V gene data show CDR1 as SGHTA and CDR2 as FQGNSA. The V and J ends lost 5 bases and 2 bases respectively, with 17 bases between them. The chain's CDR3 is CASSQLGGANTDTQYF. DNA for the CDR3: TGTGCCAGCAGCCAATTAGGGGGGGCCAACACAGATACGCAGTATTTT.

This chain uses TRBV6-5 with TRBJ1-2, with 11 bases that match TRBD1. There are 15 residues in the CDR3. V shed 2 bases and J 3 bases; nucleotides not matched to a gene: 2. Germline V gene sequence: CDR1 MNHEY, CDR2 SVGAGI. CDR3 sequence: CASSYGTGGHYGYTF. For the CDR3, the DNA is TGTGCCAGCAGTTACGGGACAGGGGGACACTATGGCTACACCTTC.

This clone was seen only once. This chain connects TRBV25-1 to TRBJ1-2; 8 positions match TRBD1. CDR1 is MGHDK, CDR2 SYGVNS, per germline. The CDR3 runs to 14 residues. Trimming took 3 bases from V and 4 from J; bases not matched to a gene: 4. CDR3 bases: TGTGCCAGCAGTGACACAGGGGGTTCCTATGGCTACACCTTC. Protein: CASSDTGGSYGYTF.

The V call is TRBV11-2, the J call TRBJ2-3; D not certain. This CDR3 region has 12 residues. V was pared by 3 bases and J by 6 bases, with 7 bases between. Per germline, CDR1 SGHAT and CDR2 FQNNGV. In DNA, the CDR3 is TGTGCCAGCAGCTTCCCCTCGGATACGCAGTATTTT. Its protein product is CASSFPSDTQYF.

This clone was recorded only once. The chain employs TRBV19 and TRBJ2-7; 11 positions agree with TRBD2. Losses at the gene ends were 6 bases for V and 5 bases for J; bases not matched to a gene: 12. Germline V gives CDR1 LNHDA, CDR2 SQIVND (reference sequence). The CDR3 covers 16 residues. The CDR3 is CASSWTSGLGGDEQYF. CDR3 DNA sequence: TGTGCCAGTAGCTGGACTAGCGGGCTGGGAGGGGACGAGCAGTACTTC.